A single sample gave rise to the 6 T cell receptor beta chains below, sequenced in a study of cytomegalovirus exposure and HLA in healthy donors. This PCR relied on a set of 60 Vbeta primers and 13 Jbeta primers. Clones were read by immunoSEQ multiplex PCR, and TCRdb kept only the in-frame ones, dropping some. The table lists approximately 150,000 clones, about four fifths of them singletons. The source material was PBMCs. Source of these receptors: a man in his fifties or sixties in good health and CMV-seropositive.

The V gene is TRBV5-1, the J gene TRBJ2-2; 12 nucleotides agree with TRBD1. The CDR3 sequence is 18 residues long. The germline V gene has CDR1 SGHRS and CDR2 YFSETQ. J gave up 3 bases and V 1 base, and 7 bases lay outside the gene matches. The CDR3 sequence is CASSLRGTGGADTGELFF. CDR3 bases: TGCGCCAGCAGCTTGAGGGGGACAGGGGGCGCAGACACCGGGGAGCTGTTTTTT.

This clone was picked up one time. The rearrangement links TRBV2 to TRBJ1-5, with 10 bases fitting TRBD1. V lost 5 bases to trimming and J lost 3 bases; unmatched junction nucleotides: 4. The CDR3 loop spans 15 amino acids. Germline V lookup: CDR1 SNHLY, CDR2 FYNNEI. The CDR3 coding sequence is TGTGCCAGCAGTCCCGGGACAGGGGTCAATCAGCCCCAGCATTTT. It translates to CASSPGTGVNQPQHF.

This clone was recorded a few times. CDR3 DNA: TGTGCCAGCAGCTTAATGTTTCAGGTCTATAATGAAAAACTGTTTTTT. Its protein product is CASSLMFQVYNEKLFF. The rearrangement links TRBV7-9 to TRBJ1-4; no firm D call. The CDR3 has 16 amino acids. Trimming shortened V by 2 bases and J by 4 bases, and 14 bases separated the two germline ends. In germline, CDR1 is SEHNR, CDR2 FQNEAQ (reference sequence).

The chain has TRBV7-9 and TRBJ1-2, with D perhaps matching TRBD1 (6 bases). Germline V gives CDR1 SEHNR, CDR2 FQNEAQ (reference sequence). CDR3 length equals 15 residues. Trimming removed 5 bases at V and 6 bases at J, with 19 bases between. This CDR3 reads CASSTHWDKVDGYTF. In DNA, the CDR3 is TGTGCCAGCAGCACCCACTGGGACAAGGTCGATGGCTACACCTTC. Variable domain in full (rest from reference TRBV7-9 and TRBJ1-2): DTGVSQNPRHKITKRGQNVTFRCDPISEHNRLYWYRQTLGQGPEFLTYFQNEAQLEKSRLLSDRFSAERPKGSFSTLEIQRTEQGDSAMYLCASSTHWDKVDGYTFGSGTRLTVV.

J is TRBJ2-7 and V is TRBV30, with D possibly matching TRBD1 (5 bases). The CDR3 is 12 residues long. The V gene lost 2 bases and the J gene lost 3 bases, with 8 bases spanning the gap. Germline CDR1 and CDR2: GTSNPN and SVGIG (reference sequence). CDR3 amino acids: CAWSSGFYEQYF. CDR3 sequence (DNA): TGTGCCTGGAGTTCAGGGTTCTACGAGCAGTACTTC.

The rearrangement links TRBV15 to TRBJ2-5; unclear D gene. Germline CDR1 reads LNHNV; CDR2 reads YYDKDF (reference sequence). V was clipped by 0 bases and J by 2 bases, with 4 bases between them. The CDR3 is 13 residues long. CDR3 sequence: CATSRDLQETQYF. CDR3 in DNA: TGTGCCACCAGCAGAGACCTTCAAGAGACCCAGTACTTC.